Shown below are 25 T cell receptor beta chains from a single sample sequenced in a study of T cell clonality in common variable immunodeficiency. Overall study results and limits: Common variable immunodeficiency TCR beta sequences reportedly had fewer deletions and N-nucleotide insertions.

Measured with immunoSEQ multiplex PCR; TCRdb has only the in-frame clones, and not every one. Listed for the sample are roughly 33,000 clones, none seen a single time. These receptors' antigens are unknown. What was sequenced was peripheral blood mononuclear cells. Source of these receptors: a human donor with common variable immunodeficiency.

This clone appeared a few times. The CDR3 end falls 3 residues outside the read, so it is completed with the germline J gene. The V and J genes are TRBV19 and TRBJ1-1, with TRBD1 as a possible D gene (6 bases). The germline V gene encodes CDR1 LNHDA and CDR2 SQIVND (reference sequence). The CDR3 has 15 residues. Trimming left V 3 bases short and J 4 bases short, with 15 bases between. The part of the CDR3 DNA that was read is TGTGCCAGTAGTATTGAAGGGGGAGGTGGCACTGAA. Its translation: CASSIEGGGGTE. The CDR3 reads in full as CASSIEGGGGTEAFF. The variable domain in full, completed from reference TRBV19 and TRBJ1-1, reads DGGITQSPKYLFRKEGQNVTLSCEQNLNHDAMYWYRQDPGQGLRLIYYSQIVNDFQKGDIAEGYSVSREKKESFPLTVTSAQKNPTAFYLCASSIEGGGGTEAFFGQGTRLTVV.

Ten or more counts support this clone. The sequence runs out 3 residues before the end of the CDR3; the remainder is reconstructed from the germline J gene. The V gene is TRBV2, the J gene TRBJ2-3; 11 nucleotides align to TRBD2. Germline lookup yields CDR1 SNHLY and CDR2 FYNNEI. This CDR3 is built from 17 residues. CDR3 bases read: TGTGCCAGCAGTGGGGTTCCACTAGCGGGGGTCGTTGTTTCG. This translates into CASSGVPLAGVVVS. The full CDR3 sequence reads CASSGVPLAGVVVSQYF.

This clone was seen at least ten times. The sequenced fragment ends 3 residues before the CDR3 boundary, so the rest is inferred from the germline J gene. The chain links TRBV29-1 to TRBJ1-1, with TRBD1 as a possible D gene (6 bases). Trimming shortened V by 5 bases and J by 4 bases, and 11 bases separated the two germline ends. Per the germline V gene, CDR1 is SQVTM and CDR2 is ANQGSEA. This CDR3 contains 12 residues. The CDR3 bases that were read are TGCAGCGTTCCAGGGGAGGCCACTGAA. Translation gives CSVPGEATE. The whole CDR3 region reads CSVPGEATEAFF.

This clone came up a few times. The sequenced fragment ends 3 residues before the CDR3 boundary, so the rest is inferred from the germline J gene. The genes are TRBV19 and TRBJ1-2; D call uncertain. Trimming cost V 6 bases and J 5 bases, with 34 bases left between them. Germline V gives CDR1 LNHDA, CDR2 SQIVND (reference sequence). CDR3 length: 20 amino acids. CDR3 protein: CASSLLNSRRQAGENYGYTF. The DNA read from the CDR3 is TGTGCCAGTAGCCTCTTAAATAGTCGAAGGCAGGCCGGGGAAAATTATGGC.

As concerns this clone: Read coverage stops 3 residues before the CDR3 terminus; the germline J gene supplies the remainder. The chain is built from TRBV2 and TRBJ2-5; 7 bases fit TRBD2. The CDR3 loop spans 14 amino acids. Germline assignment: CDR1 SNHLY and CDR2 FYNNEI. Unmatched junction bases numbered 7, after V lost 4 bases and J lost 5 bases. CDR3 sequence: CASSARRGKETQYF. The CDR3 DNA, read in part, is TGTGCCAGCAGTGCCCGGCGGGGGAAGGAGACC.

This clone was seen more than once but under ten times. The read terminates 3 residues ahead of where the CDR3 ends, so the germline J gene completes it. This chain connects TRBV20-1 to TRBJ2-5; 10 bases agree with TRBD2. The CDR3 totals 15 residues. After removal of 2 bases from V and 1 base from J, the junction contained 4 bases not matched to a gene. The germline gives CDR1 DFQATT, CDR2 SNEGSKA (reference sequence). This chain's CDR3 is CSARWASGGQETQYF. Incomplete CDR3 DNA: TGCAGTGCTAGATGGGCTAGCGGGGGCCAAGAGACC.

Of note for this clone: The read terminates 3 residues ahead of where the CDR3 ends, so the germline J gene completes it. The chain is built from TRBV2 and TRBJ2-3, with D perhaps TRBD2 (7 bases). The V and J ends lost 4 bases and 2 bases respectively, with 13 bases between them. Germline-derived CDR1 and CDR2 are SNHLY and FYNNEI. This CDR3 is built from 15 residues. The sequenced part of the CDR3 DNA is TGTGCCAGCAGTGGGGGGGGCAGCTACACAGATACG. Translated, it gives CASSGGGSYTDT. The CDR3 in full is CASSGGGSYTDTQYF.

Worth noting for this clone: The read ends 3 residues before the CDR3 terminus; that terminus is restored from the germline J gene. This sequence joins TRBV30 and TRBJ1-2; a possible D gene is TRBD1 (6 bases). The germline V gene has CDR1 GTSNPN and CDR2 SVGIG (reference sequence). The ends were cut back, 3 bases at V and 4 bases at J, with 12 bases in the middle. This CDR3 is built from 13 residues. CDR3 DNA (partial): TGTGCCTGGAGACAGGGTTTGGTCTATGGC. The encoded protein is CAWRQGLVYG. The entire CDR3 reads CAWRQGLVYGYTF.

This clone was recorded at least ten times. CDR3 amino acids: CASSLAAGLKQPQHF. CDR3 bases read: TGCGCCAGCAGCTTGGCCGCGGGTTTAAAGCAGCCC. J is TRBJ1-5 and V is TRBV5-1, with D unresolved. The read ends 3 residues shy of where the CDR3 ends; the end is completed using the germline J gene. Trimming cost V 0 bases and J 7 bases, with 14 bases left between them. CDR1 is SGHRS and CDR2 is YFSETQ in the germline V gene. The CDR3 has 15 amino acids. Supplemented by reference TRBV5-1 and TRBJ1-5, the full variable domain reads KAGVTQTPRYLIKTRGQQVTLSCSPISGHRSVSWYQQTPGQGLQFLFEYFSETQRNKGNFPGRFSGRQFSNSRSEMNVSTLELGDSALYLCASSLAAGLKQPQHFGDGTRLSIL.

A note on this clone: Coverage ceases 3 residues before the CDR3 finishes, and the germline J gene fills in the end. The V gene is TRBV7-2, the J gene TRBJ2-7; 15 bases map to TRBD2. CDR1 SGHTA and CDR2 FQGNSA come from the germline V gene. The CDR3 runs to 15 residues. The V and J ends lost 4 bases and 4 bases, in that order; junction bases with no gene match: 2. The CDR3 DNA, read in part, is TGTGCCAGCAGCTCTGGGACTAGCGGGGGGTACGAG. It encodes CASSSGTSGGYE. The whole CDR3 protein reads CASSSGTSGGYEQYF.

This clone was detected ten times or more. The CDR3 end lies 3 residues beyond the end of the read and is filled in from the germline J gene. The chain is built from TRBV2 and TRBJ1-6; 7 positions match TRBD1. Germline CDR1 is SNHLY and CDR2 is FYNNEI. The CDR3 has 13 residues. With V trimmed by 9 bases and J by 9 bases, 8 bases remained unmatched. CDR3 sequence: CASRQGVSSPLHF. CDR3 bases read: TGTGCCAGTCGACAGGGTGTAAGTTCACCC.

This clone has more than one count but fewer than ten. Read coverage stops 3 residues before the CDR3 terminus; the germline J gene supplies the remainder. The rearrangement links TRBV30 to TRBJ1-6; 7 bases match TRBD1. CDR1 GTSNPN and CDR2 SVGIG come from the germline V gene (reference sequence). This CDR3 spans 16 amino acids. The trim removed 8 bases at V and 0 bases at J, leaving 10 bases unmatched. CDR3 DNA, as far as it was read: TGTGCCGGTCAAGGGGGCGGGAGCTCCTATAATTCACCC. This sequence encodes CAGQGGGSSYNSP. The whole CDR3 is CAGQGGGSSYNSPLHF.

This clone was recorded at least ten times. The read is 3 residues too short to cover the CDR3 end, so that end is filled in from the germline J gene. The V gene is TRBV6-2 or TRBV6-3, the J gene TRBJ2-3; 10 bases are shared with TRBD2. Germline values: CDR1 MNHEY, CDR2 SVGEGT. This CDR3 comprises 16 residues. V shed 3 bases and J 4 bases; nucleotides not matched to a gene: 7. The CDR3 reads CASSYSSGGAPDTQYF. The CDR3 DNA, read in part, is TGTGCCAGCAGTTATTCGAGCGGGGGGGCCCCAGATACG.

This clone was detected only a few times. Read sequence stops 3 residues before the CDR3 end, and the germline J gene provides the missing end. The rearrangement uses TRBV6-1 and TRBJ2-7; weak D call: TRBD2 (7 bases). Per the germline V gene, CDR1 is MNHNS and CDR2 is SASEGT. The CDR3 has 15 residues. The ends were cut back, 4 bases at V and 1 base at J, with 14 bases in the middle. The CDR3 bases that were read are TGTGCCAGCAGTGTTTCGGGGGGCGCATCCTACGAG. This encodes CASSVSGGASYE. The full CDR3 is CASSVSGGASYEQYF.

The sample holds a few counts of this clone. From the germline J gene comes the end of the CDR3, since the read stops 3 residues before it. The chain joins TRBV2 to TRBJ1-2, with a possible D match to TRBD1 (5 bases). The V and J ends lost 7 bases and 0 bases respectively, with 12 bases between them. The length of the CDR3 is 14 residues. The germline CDR1 and CDR2 sequences are SNHLY and FYNNEI. The covered CDR3 bases are TGTGCCAGCATTCCCAGGGAAGCTAACTATGGC. Its translation: CASIPREANYG. The entire CDR3 sequence reads CASIPREANYGYTF.

The CDR3 spells CASSDLTGDYNSPLHF. Partial CDR3 DNA: TGTGCCAGCAGTGATCTCACAGGGGATTATAATTCACCC. V is TRBV2 and J is TRBJ1-6, with 7 bases fitting TRBD1. The read terminates 3 residues ahead of where the CDR3 ends, so the germline J gene completes it. V was clipped by 3 bases and J by 4 bases; unmatched bases: 6. CDR1 is SNHLY and CDR2 is FYNNEI in the germline V gene. The CDR3 loop spans 16 amino acids. Together with reference TRBV2 and TRBJ1-6, the CDR3 gives the full variable domain: EPEVTQTPSHQVTQMGQEVILRCVPISNHLYFYWYRQILGQKVEFLVSFYNNEISEKSEIFDDQFSVERPDGSNFTLKIRSTKLEDSAMYFCASSDLTGDYNSPLHFGNGTRLTVT.

This clone occurred many times. The read ends 3 residues shy of where the CDR3 ends; the end is completed using the germline J gene. This sequence joins TRBV20-1 and TRBJ1-4, with 7 bases identical to TRBD1. Germline trimming cut 3 bases from V and 10 bases from J; bases unmatched to any gene: 11. The CDR3 is made up of 14 amino acids. Looked up from germline, CDR1 is DFQATT and CDR2 is SNEGSKA (reference sequence). The covered CDR3 bases are TGCAGTGCTAGGCCCGGACAGGAGCCCTTAAAA. Protein product: CSARPGQEPLK. The CDR3 as a whole reads CSARPGQEPLKLFF.

This clone came up a few times. The sequence runs out 3 residues before the end of the CDR3; the remainder is reconstructed from the germline J gene. V and J are TRBV2 and TRBJ2-1; 7 positions agree with TRBD2. V lost 4 bases, J lost 2 bases, and 5 bases stayed unmatched. The germline V gene encodes CDR1 SNHLY and CDR2 FYNNEI. The CDR3 spans 15 residues. Incomplete CDR3 DNA: TGTGCCAGCAGTGTCGACGGGGGGACCTACAATGAG. Its protein product is CASSVDGGTYNE. The whole CDR3 region reads CASSVDGGTYNEQFF.

This clone was seen repeatedly, ten times or more. CDR3 sequence: CASSSGQGSDTQYF. CDR3 DNA (partial): TGCGCCAGCAGCTCGGGACAGGGATCAGATACG. This rearrangement joins TRBV5-1 to TRBJ2-3, with 9 bases aligning to TRBD1. The read finishes 3 residues shy of the CDR3 end, and the germline J gene is used to complete it. There are 14 residues in the CDR3. Germline V gene data show CDR1 as SGHRS and CDR2 as YFSETQ. V dropped 3 bases and J dropped 4; count of bases not matched to a gene: 3.

This clone occurred many times. Read sequence stops 3 residues before the CDR3 end, and the germline J gene provides the missing end. The V and J genes are TRBV20-1 and TRBJ2-1, with TRBD2 identical over 9 bases. The germline gives CDR1 DFQATT, CDR2 SNEGSKA (reference sequence). V trimming: 6 bases; J trimming: 3 bases; junction bases outside the gene matches: 6. CDR3 length equals 14 residues. The CDR3 reads CSALSGGNYNEQFF. CDR3 DNA (partial): TGCAGTGCCCTTAGCGGGGGAAACTACAATGAG.

Regarding this clone: The read halts 3 residues ahead of the CDR3 end, with the missing end drawn from the germline J gene. The V call is TRBV18, the J call TRBJ2-3, with 10 positions matching TRBD2. CDR3 length equals 16 residues. V gave up 2 bases and J gave up 2 bases; unmatched junction bases: 4. From germline, CDR1 is KGHSH and CDR2 LQKENI. This CDR3 is CASSPGSGGHTDTQYF. The CDR3 DNA, read in part, is TGTGCCAGCTCACCAGGTAGCGGGGGGCACACAGATACG.

There are many counts of this clone. The CDR3 end falls 3 residues outside the read, so it is completed with the germline J gene. The chain is built from TRBV6-2 or TRBV6-3 and TRBJ2-6; TRBD1 is a possible D gene (6 bases). The CDR3 sequence is 15 residues long. Trimming stripped 8 bases from V and 4 bases from J, with 15 bases between. The germline gives CDR1 MNHEY, CDR2 SVGEGT. This CDR3 is CASALGGSGANVLTF. CDR3 DNA (partial): TGTGCCAGCGCCCTAGGGGGTTCCGGGGCCAACGTC.

This clone was seen ten or more times. The CDR3 spells CSAPTGSTDTQYF. The covered CDR3 bases are TGCAGTGCACCCACAGGTAGCACAGATACG. The gene calls are TRBV20-1 and TRBJ2-3; D may be TRBD1 (5 bases). The read falls 3 residues short of the CDR3 end, and the missing part is taken from the germline J gene. The CDR3 runs 13 residues. Germline V CDR1 and CDR2: DFQATT, SNEGSKA (reference sequence). V was cut by 6 bases and J by 0 bases, with 10 bases left in between.

As regards this clone: The read ends 3 residues shy of where the CDR3 ends; the end is completed using the germline J gene. The rearrangement uses TRBV2 and TRBJ1-5, with D possibly TRBD1 on 6 matching bases. V lost 4 bases and J lost 4, with 11 bases in between. CDR3 length: 14 residues. Germline assignment: CDR1 SNHLY and CDR2 FYNNEI. The chain's CDR3 is CASSAEQGNQPQHF. The sequenced part of the CDR3 DNA is TGTGCCAGCAGTGCCGAACAGGGTAATCAGCCC.

This clone has ten or more counts. The read falls 3 residues short of the CDR3 end, and the missing part is taken from the germline J gene. The J gene is TRBJ1-2, the V gene TRBV6-1, with D hard to call. The CDR3 spans 13 residues. V was clipped by 0 bases and J by 5 bases, with 7 bases between them. Per germline, CDR1 MNHNS and CDR2 SASEGT. CDR3 DNA (partial): TGTGCCAGCAGTGAAGCAGGCGGATATGGC. Encoded protein: CASSEAGGYG. The whole CDR3 reads CASSEAGGYGYTF.